Following are 8 T cell receptor beta chains from one sample sequenced in a study of blood T cell repertoires in COVID-19. Assay: immunoSEQ multiplex PCR; the TCRdb copy retains only in-frame clones and omits some. Found here are some 180,000 clones, around 81% of them singletons; the top ten hold around 12%. Specimen: peripheral blood. The receptors were sampled from a woman of 80 years or more with COVID-19, enrolled during active disease.

The chain employs TRBV9 and TRBJ1-6; 8 bases line up with TRBD1. The germline gives CDR1 SGDLS, CDR2 YYNGEE. The trim removed 3 bases at V and 8 bases at J, leaving 7 bases unmatched. The CDR3 loop spans 15 amino acids. In nucleotides, the CDR3 is TGTGCCAGCAGCGAGAGGACAGGGCCGGATTCACCCCTCCACTTT. Its protein is CASSERTGPDSPLHF.

This clone occurred a few times. This chain uses TRBV18 with TRBJ2-7; 8 bases agree with TRBD1. This CDR3 comprises 15 residues. Trimming removed 3 bases from V and 1 base from J; junction bases left unmatched: 5. In germline, CDR1 is KGHSH, CDR2 LQKENI. CDR3 sequence: CASSPSGTGSYEQYF. The CDR3 DNA sequence: TGTGCCAGCTCACCCTCCGGGACAGGTTCCTACGAGCAGTACTTC.

The chain has TRBV5-5 and TRBJ1-2; maybe TRBD1 (5 bases). Germline V CDR1 and CDR2: SGHKS, YYEKEE (reference sequence). V lost 4 bases and J 0 bases, leaving 28 bases between the germline ends. The length of the CDR3 is 20 residues. The CDR3 sequence is CASSLIRQMNNRVANYGYTF. CDR3 DNA sequence: TGTGCCAGCAGCCTTATAAGACAGATGAACAATAGGGTAGCTAACTATGGCTACACCTTC. Drawing the rest from reference TRBV5-5 and TRBJ1-2, the complete variable domain is DAGVTQSPTHLIKTRGQQVTLRCSPISGHKSVSWYQQVLGQGPQFIFQYYEKEERGRGNFPDRFSARQFPNYSSELNVNALLLGDSALYLCASSLIRQMNNRVANYGYTFGSGTRLTVV.

The table lists this clone with a few counts. This rearrangement joins TRBV19 to TRBJ1-1, with a tentative D call TRBD1 (5 bases). Germline V gene sequence: CDR1 LNHDA, CDR2 SQIVND (reference sequence). CDR3 length equals 13 residues. The V gene lost 5 bases and the J gene lost 4 bases, with 11 bases spanning the gap. The chain's CDR3 is CASSVGRGTEAFF. CDR3 nucleotide sequence: TGTGCCAGTAGTGTGGGGAGGGGCACTGAAGCTTTCTTT.

This chain uses TRBV5-1 with TRBJ2-3; 8 nucleotides align to TRBD2. Unmatched junction bases numbered 4, after V lost 5 bases and J lost 2 bases. Looked up from germline, CDR1 is SGHRS and CDR2 is YFSETQ. This CDR3 has 14 amino acids. This CDR3 is CASRIAGHTDTQYF. The CDR3 region has the DNA TGCGCCAGCAGAATAGCGGGACACACAGATACGCAGTATTTT.

The rearrangement joins TRBV28 to TRBJ2-7, with TRBD1 matching over 7 bases. CDR3 length: 12 amino acids. V gave up 2 bases and J gave up 12 bases; unmatched junction bases: 7. Germline CDR1 and CDR2: MDHEN and SYDVKM. Here the CDR3 DNA reads TGTGCCAGCAGTTTAAGGGACAGAGACCCGTACTTC. Its protein is CASSLRDRDPYF.

The chain combines TRBV7-9 with TRBJ2-2; no clear D gene. Germline values: CDR1 SEHNR, CDR2 FQNEAQ (reference sequence). This CDR3 has 15 amino acids. V lost 5 bases and J 0 bases, leaving 10 bases between the germline ends. The CDR3 DNA is TGTGCCAGCAGCCTACTGGTCTCGAACACCGGGGAGCTGTTTTTT. As protein: CASSLLVSNTGELFF.

This sequence joins TRBV28 and TRBJ2-5, with a possible D match to TRBD1 (6 bases). The germline V and J ends were trimmed by 6 bases and 4 bases, with 12 bases remaining between them. CDR1 and CDR2 from the germline V gene are MDHEN and SYDVKM. CDR3 length: 13 amino acids. The CDR3, as DNA: TGTGCCAGCAGGCCACAGGGCCCAGAGACCCAGTACTTC. This codes for CASRPQGPETQYF.